This T cell receptor beta chain was recovered during a study of control samples from healthy donors and cancer patients. Data came from immunoSEQ multiplex PCR; TCRdb stores just in-frame clones and leaves some out. The sample consists of fewer than 95,000 clones, more than 70% of them appearing once. The length of the CDR3 is 14 residues. V lost 2 bases to trimming and J lost 3 bases, with 10 bases between them. Germline V gene lookup returns CDR1 LGHDT and CDR2 YNNKEL (reference sequence). Sequenced: blood. The chain is built from TRBV3-1 (or the pseudogene TRBV3-2) and TRBJ1-1; D may be TRBD1 (5 bases). The TCR was taken from a woman between 35 and 50 years old in good health. CDR3 in amino acids: CASSQFMGDTEAFF. The CDR3 region has the DNA TGTGCCAGCAGCCAATTCATGGGGGACACTGAAGCTTTCTTT.